This TCR beta chain was retrieved from a study of T cells in Graves' hyperthyroidism and ophthalmopathy. Overall study context: Blood from the periphery was taken at initial diagnosis, before any treatment.

The CDR3 regions of TCR beta were amplified from RNA transcripts. The HTBI primer set drove a first-round RT-PCR of the TCR CDR3. Via MiXCR, TCRdb re-called the multiplex PCR reads, giving one row per CDR3 protein. The sample includes 20,000 or so distinct CDR3 sequences, 45% to 50% of them seen just once. PBMCs were obtained from over 8.5 ml fresh peripheral blood. Trimming removed 1 base from V and 8 bases from J; junction bases left unmatched: 2. Germline V gene sequence: CDR1 SEHNR, CDR2 FQNEAQ (reference sequence). The CDR3 has 13 amino acids. The sequence was obtained from a woman between 35 and 50 years old with Graves' hyperthyroidism that later progressed to Graves' ophthalmopathy. Sequenced sample: blood. The chain has TRBV7-9 and TRBJ2-1, with 7 bases that match TRBD1. The CDR3 reads CASSLGDSYEQFF. The CDR3 DNA follows: TGTGCCAGCAGCTTAGGGGACAGCTATGAGCAGTTCTTC.